The sequence of this T cell receptor (beta chain) was determined in a study of cytomegalovirus exposure and HLA in healthy donors. Study-wide results and caveats: The investigators catalogued some 160 TCR beta chains as cytomegalovirus-associated.

Produced via immunoSEQ multiplex PCR; TCRdb's table is partial and in-frame only. The sample holds some 200,000 clones, about 93% seen once. This clone was seen more than once but under ten times. No antigen is known for it. Germline values: CDR1 SGHRS, CDR2 YFSETQ. V lost 0 bases, J lost 5 bases, and 6 bases lay in between. The CDR3 is 14 residues long. The J gene is TRBJ1-6, the V gene TRBV5-1; D call uncertain. Sample: PBMCs. The receptor was derived from a young woman in good health and CMV-seronegative. CDR3 loop: CASSLGRDNSPLHF. In nucleotides, the CDR3 is TGCGCCAGCAGCTTGGGACGGGATAATTCACCCCTCCACTTT.